This T cell receptor beta chain came from a study of CD8+ T cells in alopecia areata. General study findings and limits: An increase in clonality over normal scalp was evident in lesional scalp, especially alopecia totalis/universalis.

This clone was detected many times. Antigen unknown. Mouse gene names apply. The DNA ends 4 residues before the CDR3 does, and the rest of the CDR3 is filled in from the germline J gene. RNA was extracted and reverse transcribed into cDNA as the sequencing template. TCRdb's table, derived via immunoSEQ multiplex PCR, lists solely in-frame clones and lacks some. Altogether about 120,000 clones were found in the sample, and no singletons occur. CDR1 is NNHDY, CDR2 SYVADS, per germline. CDR3 size: 13 residues. The chain links TRBV13-3 to TRBJ2-5, with a possible D match to TRBD1 (5 bases). This receptor was obtained from a C3H/HeJ mouse with alopecia areata. The strain's MHC haplotype is H2-k. Sequenced sample: lesional skin. The CDR3 loop reads CASSAGKGDTQYF. The sequenced CDR3 bases are TGTGCCAGCAGTGCAGGGAAGGGAGAC.